These T cell receptor beta chains were read from a single sample in a study of CD8 T cells in Susac syndrome. From the immunoSEQ multiplex PCR reads, TCRdb called clonotypes with MiXCR, one entry per CDR3 protein. This repertoire shows around 100,000 distinct CDR3 sequences, nearly 97% found once; its top ten account for more than 0.3%. The sample comprised CD8+ T cells from PBMCs. The origin of the receptors is a human donor with Susac syndrome. The CDR3 runs from the conserved cysteine through the conserved F or W. D genes are given only for firm matches. Rows give clone size only sometimes, using once, few, many, or a class for an expanded clone.

clone_size: NA
j_call: TRBJ2-5
v_call: TRBV15
d_call: TRBD1
cdr3_aa: CATSREDRAQETQYF
cdr3_nt: TGTGCCACCAGCAGAGAGGACAGGGCCCAAGAGACCCAGTACTTC

clone_size: NA
j_call: TRBJ2-7
v_call: TRBV15
d_call: NA
cdr3_aa: CATSNSKGLHEQYF
cdr3_nt: TGTGCCACCAGCAACAGTAAGGGGCTCCACGAGCAGTACTTC

clone_size: NA
j_call: TRBJ2-3
v_call: TRBV12-3/TRBV12-4
d_call: NA
cdr3_aa: CASSNRADTQYF
cdr3_nt: TGTGCCAGCAGCAACCGGGCAGATACGCAGTATTTT

clone_size: NA
j_call: TRBJ1-2
v_call: TRBV7-2
d_call: NA
cdr3_aa: CASSFYGNYGYTF
cdr3_nt: TGTGCCAGCAGCTTTTACGGGAACTATGGCTACACCTTC

clone_size: NA
j_call: TRBJ1-2
v_call: TRBV7-3
d_call: NA
cdr3_aa: CASSLTGTYGYTF
cdr3_nt: TGTGCCAGCAGCTTAACAGGGACCTATGGCTACACCTTC

clone_size: NA
j_call: TRBJ2-2
v_call: TRBV15
d_call: NA
cdr3_aa: CATSRAAGFTDTGELFF
cdr3_nt: TGTGCCACCAGCAGAGCGGCAGGGTTTACGGACACCGGGGAGCTGTTTTTT

clone_size: NA
j_call: TRBJ1-2
v_call: TRBV20-1
d_call: NA
cdr3_aa: CSARGISYGYTF
cdr3_nt: TGCAGTGCCCGAGGGATAAGCTATGGCTACACCTTC

clone_size: NA
j_call: TRBJ2-2
v_call: TRBV6-2/TRBV6-3
d_call: NA
cdr3_aa: CASSRGTDTGELFF
cdr3_nt: TGTGCCAGCAGCCGCGGGACTGACACCGGGGAGCTGTTTTTT

clone_size: NA
j_call: TRBJ1-1
v_call: TRBV5-1
d_call: NA
cdr3_aa: CASSTSPGRLNTEAFF
cdr3_nt: TGCGCCAGCAGCACCTCTCCCGGACGTTTGAACACTGAAGCTTTCTTT

clone_size: NA
j_call: TRBJ2-7
v_call: TRBV12-3/TRBV12-4
d_call: NA
cdr3_aa: CASSFVGRNYEQYF
cdr3_nt: TGTGCCAGCAGTTTTGTGGGTCGGAACTACGAGCAGTACTTC

clone_size: NA
j_call: TRBJ2-1
v_call: TRBV27
d_call: NA
cdr3_aa: CASSGDNEQFF
cdr3_nt: TGTGCCAGCAGTGGAGATAATGAGCAGTTCTTC

clone_size: NA
j_call: TRBJ1-5
v_call: TRBV6-5
d_call: NA
cdr3_aa: CASSYSGANQPQHF
cdr3_nt: TGTGCCAGCAGTTACTCGGGGGCTAATCAGCCCCAGCATTTT

clone_size: NA
j_call: TRBJ2-7
v_call: TRBV20-1
d_call: TRBD2
cdr3_aa: CSARELAGREQYF
cdr3_nt: TGCAGTGCTAGAGAGCTAGCGGGACGGGAGCAGTACTTC

clone_size: NA
j_call: TRBJ2-7
v_call: TRBV4-2
d_call: TRBD2
cdr3_aa: CASSQDLGSGGYEQYF
cdr3_nt: TGTGCCAGCAGCCAAGATCTGGGTAGCGGGGGTTACGAGCAGTACTTC

clone_size: NA
j_call: TRBJ1-1
v_call: TRBV6-6
d_call: TRBD1
cdr3_aa: CASSYAGTVPEAFF
cdr3_nt: TGTGCCAGCAGTTACGCCGGGACAGTACCTGAAGCTTTCTTT

clone_size: NA
j_call: TRBJ2-5
v_call: TRBV12-3/TRBV12-4
d_call: NA
cdr3_aa: CASSFNSGETQYF
cdr3_nt: TGTGCCAGCAGTTTCAATTCTGGGGAGACCCAGTACTTC

clone_size: NA
j_call: TRBJ1-2
v_call: TRBV5-1
d_call: TRBD1
cdr3_aa: CASSLTGGTNYGYTF
cdr3_nt: TGCGCCAGCAGCCTGACAGGGGGAACTAACTATGGCTACACCTTC

clone_size: once
j_call: TRBJ2-1
v_call: TRBV18
d_call: TRBD2
cdr3_aa: CASSPPAGEGNEQFF
cdr3_nt: TGTGCCAGCTCACCTCCAGCGGGAGAGGGCAATGAGCAGTTCTTC